These 21 T cell receptor beta chains originate from one sample sequenced in a study of blood T cell repertoires in COVID-19. The method was immunoSEQ multiplex PCR; TCRdb's version includes in-frame clones alone and lacks a portion of them. The sample records approximately 100,000 clones, roughly four fifths being singletons. Specimen: peripheral blood. The receptor set was obtained from a human donor in a cohort sampled during active COVID-19.

The chain uses TRBV9 and TRBJ2-1; D might be TRBD2 (5 bases). V was trimmed by 2 bases and J by 6 bases, leaving 15 bases between them. Germline V gene sequence: CDR1 SGDLS, CDR2 YYNGEE. The CDR3 runs 15 residues. CDR3 DNA sequence: TGTGCCAGCAGCGTCGCTCGAACCGGAGGCAATGAGCAGTTCTTC. Its translation is CASSVARTGGNEQFF.

The chain recombines TRBV5-1 with TRBJ1-1; 8 nucleotides line up with TRBD1. CDR1 SGHRS and CDR2 YFSETQ come from the germline V gene. Germline trimming cut 4 bases from V and 8 bases from J; bases unmatched to any gene: 4. CDR3 length: 12 residues. This CDR3 is CASSTGTGEAFF. The CDR3, as DNA: TGCGCCAGCAGCACAGGGACAGGAGAAGCTTTCTTT.

This clone was picked up one time. The J gene is TRBJ1-6, the V gene TRBV27; 8 nucleotides line up with TRBD1. CDR1 and CDR2 (germline): MNHEY, SMNVEV (reference sequence). The CDR3 spans 16 residues. With V trimmed by 7 bases and J by 9 bases, 14 bases remained unmatched. The CDR3 sequence: CASTPLRTGIISPLHF. The CDR3 nucleotides are TGTGCCAGCACCCCATTAAGGACAGGGATAATTTCACCCCTCCACTTT.

The genes are TRBV28 and TRBJ1-1; 7 nucleotides align to TRBD1. The CDR3 has 15 amino acids. The V and J ends lost 5 bases and 1 base, in that order; junction bases with no gene match: 7. Germline CDR1 reads MDHEN; CDR2 reads SYDVKM. In DNA form, the CDR3 reads TGTGCCAGCAGTCCGGCAGGGGGTCGGAACACTGAAGCTTTCTTT. Translated, it gives CASSPAGGRNTEAFF.

The chain combines TRBV5-1 with TRBJ2-3; TRBD2 might be the D (5 bases). Germline loops: CDR1 SGHRS, CDR2 YFSETQ. The CDR3 runs 14 residues. V shed 7 bases and J shed 0 bases, with 12 bases lying between them. This CDR3 is CASGLATSTDTQYF. As DNA, the CDR3 is TGCGCCAGCGGATTAGCGACTAGCACAGATACGCAGTATTTT.

The chain combines TRBV2 with TRBJ1-5; D not resolved. V shed 4 bases and J shed 4 bases, with 8 bases lying between them. Per the germline V gene, CDR1 is SNHLY and CDR2 is FYNNEI. The CDR3 runs to 13 residues. The CDR3 here is CASSGARNQPQHF. In nucleotides, the CDR3 is TGTGCCAGCAGTGGGGCCCGGAATCAGCCCCAGCATTTT.

The chain combines TRBV7-2 with TRBJ2-7; no reliable D call. From germline, CDR1 is SGHTA and CDR2 FQGNSA. The CDR3 is 14 amino acids. Trimming shortened V by 3 bases and J by 1 base, and 10 bases separated the two germline ends. CDR3 bases: TGTGCCAGCAGCTTGGGTACAGCTTCCTACGAGCAGTACTTC. Translation gives CASSLGTASYEQYF.

The chain joins TRBV7-2 to TRBJ1-1, with D possibly being TRBD1 (6 bases). Germline values: CDR1 SGHTA, CDR2 FQGNSA. The length of the CDR3 is 16 residues. Trimming took 5 bases from V and 5 from J, leaving 21 bases between them. CDR3 region: CASSTWGGAGKTEAFF. CDR3 nucleotides: TGTGCCAGCAGCACCTGGGGGGGGGCGGGAAAGACTGAAGCTTTCTTT.

The J gene is TRBJ2-1, the V gene TRBV5-1, with a weak D call TRBD1 (6 bases). The V and J ends lost 0 bases and 1 base respectively, with 8 bases between them. CDR3 length: 15 residues. Germline V gene data show CDR1 as SGHRS and CDR2 as YFSETQ. This chain's CDR3 is CASSLETGSYNEQFF. DNA for the CDR3: TGCGCCAGCAGCTTGGAGACAGGATCCTACAATGAGCAGTTCTTC.

The gene calls are TRBV28 and TRBJ1-5; possible D gene TRBD1, 5 bases. Germline CDR1 reads MDHEN; CDR2 reads SYDVKM. There are 15 residues in the CDR3. V shed 6 bases and J shed 1 base, with 13 bases lying between them. The CDR3 sequence: CASRSQGRSNQPQHF. CDR3 nucleotides: TGTGCCAGCAGATCTCAGGGTCGGAGCAATCAGCCCCAGCATTTT.

The V gene is TRBV5-4, the J gene TRBJ1-1, with 7 bases lining up with TRBD1. The germline gives CDR1 SGHNT, CDR2 YYREEE (reference sequence). V lost 4 bases and J lost 4; bases outside the gene matches: 13. The CDR3 length is 16 residues. The CDR3 DNA reads TGTGCCAGCAGCCCGCAGGGGGGGACTAGACGCACTGAAGCTTTCTTT. Its protein product is CASSPQGGTRRTEAFF.

The CDR3: CASSGGQGIGQPQHF. CDR3 bases: TGTGCCAGCAGCGGAGGACAGGGAATAGGTCAGCCCCAGCATTTT. This chain uses TRBV11-2 with TRBJ1-5; TRBD1 matches 8 bases. The V gene end was trimmed by 5 bases and the J gene end by 6 bases; junction bases not matched to a gene: 9. Germline CDR1 and CDR2: SGHAT and FQNNGV. The CDR3 length is 15 residues.

The chain carries TRBV27 and TRBJ1-1, with TRBD1 identical over 7 bases. After removal of 5 bases from V and 0 bases from J, the junction contained 6 bases not matched to a gene. The CDR3 runs 15 residues. Germline-derived CDR1 and CDR2 are MNHEY and SMNVEV (reference sequence). CDR3 sequence reads: CASSPHRGMNTEAFF. The CDR3 DNA is TGTGCCAGCAGTCCCCACAGGGGTATGAACACTGAAGCTTTCTTT.

J is TRBJ2-3 and V is TRBV11-2; TRBD1 matches at 9 bases. Losses at the gene ends were 5 bases for V and 0 bases for J; bases not matched to a gene: 6. The CDR3 totals 16 residues. Germline values: CDR1 SGHAT, CDR2 FQNNGV. CDR3 residues: CASSTLDRGSTDTQYF. The CDR3 DNA is TGTGCCAGCAGCACCCTCGACAGGGGGAGCACAGATACGCAGTATTTT.

The chain employs TRBV24-1 and TRBJ2-3; D is uncertain. Trimming pared 5 bases from V and 4 bases from J, leaving 18 bases between. This CDR3 is 16 amino acids long. Germline V lookup: CDR1 KGHDR, CDR2 SFDVKD. The CDR3 nucleotides are TGTGCCACCAGTGGCGGCCCCGGGTTTAATGCAGATACGCAGTATTTT. It is translated as CATSGGPGFNADTQYF.

The V gene is TRBV25-1, the J gene TRBJ2-3; 11 positions match TRBD1. The CDR3 loop spans 14 amino acids. V lost 7 bases, J lost 3 bases, and 3 bases stayed unmatched. The V gene's germline CDR1 is MGHDK and CDR2 SYGVNS. The CDR3 bases are TGTGCCAGCAAAGGGACAGGGGGAACAGATACGCAGTATTTT. Amino acids: CASKGTGGTDTQYF.

The chain has TRBV7-2 and TRBJ1-6, with TRBD1 matching 9 bases. Germline CDR1 SGHTA, CDR2 FQGNSA. V dropped 5 bases and J dropped 0; count of bases not matched to a gene: 8. The CDR3 runs 18 residues. The CDR3 DNA reads as TGTGCCAGCAGCACCAGGACAGGGGCTGGCTCCTATAATTCACCCCTCCACTTT. This translates into CASSTRTGAGSYNSPLHF.

The chain joins TRBV7-2 to TRBJ1-3; possibly TRBD1 for D (5 bases). V shed 3 bases and J shed 2 bases, with 8 bases lying between them. Germline CDR1 and CDR2: SGHTA and FQGNSA. This CDR3 is built from 14 residues. CDR3 nucleotides: TGTGCCAGCAGCTTGTTAGGGGCTGGAAACACCATATATTTT. Translating gives CASSLLGAGNTIYF. Full variable domain (rest looked up from reference TRBV7-2 and TRBJ1-3): GAGVSQSPSNKVTEKGKDVELRCDPISGHTALYWYRQSLGQGLEFLIYFQGNSAPDKSGLPSDRFSAERTGGSVSTLTIQRTQQEDSAVYLCASSLLGAGNTIYFGEGSWLTVV.

A remark on this clone: One end of the junction is discordant with germline, which a read error may explain. The chain is built from TRBV3-1 (or the pseudogene TRBV3-2) and TRBJ2-5; TRBD1 is a possible D gene (6 bases). The CDR3 extends over 14 amino acids. Germline CDR1 is LGHDT and CDR2 is YNNKEL (reference sequence). CDR3 in DNA: TGTACCAGCAGCCAAAGAGGGACACCAGAGACCCAGTACTTC. The encoded protein is CTSSQRGTPETQYF.

This clone was detected a few times. The chain recombines TRBV20-1 with TRBJ2-7; no reliable D call. This CDR3 is built from 11 residues. Trimming removed 6 bases from V and 2 bases from J, with 8 bases in between. Per germline, CDR1 DFQATT and CDR2 SNEGSKA (reference sequence). The CDR3 DNA follows: TGCAGTGCAGCCAGGACCTACGAGCAGTACTTC. It translates to CSAARTYEQYF.

This chain uses TRBV7-9 with TRBJ1-2; 8 bases are a match to TRBD1. Germline trimming cut 5 bases from V and 4 bases from J; bases unmatched to any gene: 3. Germline assignment: CDR1 SEHNR and CDR2 FQNEAQ (reference sequence). The CDR3 spans 13 residues. CDR3 sequence: CASSRDRIYGYTF. DNA for the CDR3: TGTGCCAGCAGCCGGGACAGGATCTATGGCTACACCTTC. The complete variable domain, with remaining parts taken from reference TRBV7-9 and TRBJ1-2, reads DTGVSQNPRHKITKRGQNVTFRCDPISEHNRLYWYRQTLGQGPEFLTYFQNEAQLEKSRLLSDRFSAERPKGSFSTLEIQRTEQGDSAMYLCASSRDRIYGYTFGSGTRLTVV.